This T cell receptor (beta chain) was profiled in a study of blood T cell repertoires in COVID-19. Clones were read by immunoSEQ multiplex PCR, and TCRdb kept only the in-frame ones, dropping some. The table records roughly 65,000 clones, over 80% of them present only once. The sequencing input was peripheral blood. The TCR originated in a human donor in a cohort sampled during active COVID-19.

CDR3 nucleotide sequence: TGTGCCAGCAGCGGAAAAATTACGGGACAGGGCACAGATACGCAGTATTTT. Translated, it gives CASSGKITGQGTDTQYF. This rearrangement joins TRBV7-9 to TRBJ2-3; 8 bases line up with TRBD1. The CDR3 extends over 17 amino acids. The ends lost 5 bases at V and 1 base at J; junction bases unmatched: 11. Germline lookup yields CDR1 SEHNR and CDR2 FQNEAQ (reference sequence).